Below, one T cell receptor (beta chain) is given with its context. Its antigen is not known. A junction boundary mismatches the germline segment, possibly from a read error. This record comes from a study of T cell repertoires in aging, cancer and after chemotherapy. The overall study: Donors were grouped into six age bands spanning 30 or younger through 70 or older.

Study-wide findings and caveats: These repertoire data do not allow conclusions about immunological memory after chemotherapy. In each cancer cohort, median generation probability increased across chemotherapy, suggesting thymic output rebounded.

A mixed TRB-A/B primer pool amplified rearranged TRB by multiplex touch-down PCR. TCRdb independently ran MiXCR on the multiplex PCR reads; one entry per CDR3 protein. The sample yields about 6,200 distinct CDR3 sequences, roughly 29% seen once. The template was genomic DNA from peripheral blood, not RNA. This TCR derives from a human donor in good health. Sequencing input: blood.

The CDR3 bases are TGCGCCAGCAGCTTGGGTAGCACAGATACGCAGTATTTT. Residues: CASSLGSTDTQYF. This chain uses TRBV5-5 with TRBJ2-3; D is unclear. Germline lookup yields CDR1 SGHKS and CDR2 YYEKEE (reference sequence). The CDR3 contains 13 residues. Based on the CDR3 plus reference TRBV5-5 and TRBJ2-3, the full variable domain is DAGVTQSPTHLIKTRGQQVTLRCSPISGHKSVSWYQQVLGQGPQFIFQYYEKEERGRGNFPDRFSARQFPNYSSELNVNALLLGDSALYLCASSLGSTDTQYFGPGTRLTVL.